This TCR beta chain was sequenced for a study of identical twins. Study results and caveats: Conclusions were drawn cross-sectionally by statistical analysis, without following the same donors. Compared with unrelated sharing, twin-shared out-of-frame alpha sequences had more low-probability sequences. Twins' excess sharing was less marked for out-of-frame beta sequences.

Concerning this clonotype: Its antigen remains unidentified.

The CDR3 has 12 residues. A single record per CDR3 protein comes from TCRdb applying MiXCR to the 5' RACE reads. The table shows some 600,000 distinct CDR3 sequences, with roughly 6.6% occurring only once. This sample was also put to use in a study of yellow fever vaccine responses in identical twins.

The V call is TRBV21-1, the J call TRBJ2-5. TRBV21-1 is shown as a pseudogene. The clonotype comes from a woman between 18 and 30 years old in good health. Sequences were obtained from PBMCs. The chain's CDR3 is CATPGYQETQYF. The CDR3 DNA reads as TGTGCCACCCCAGGGTACCAAGAGACCCAGTACTTC.